Reported below is one TCR beta chain. Its antigen remains unknown. CDR3 length equals 13 residues. V gave up 2 bases and J gave up 9 bases, with 11 bases separating them. This entry belongs to a study of T cell repertoires in cytomegalovirus infection. Looking at the study overall: The study used recently identified HLA-C-restricted and well-studied HLA-B-restricted CMV epitopes. From public TCR beta signatures came an indication of both CMV infection and matching HLA type. Points from the study as a whole: Clonotype analysis showed dominance of the ex vivo response by HLA-C-restricted CMV-specific TCR beta clonotypes.

MiXCR, run by TCRdb on the reads, gives a single entry per CDR3 protein. This table holds some 500,000 distinct CDR3 sequences, 40% found once. The chain links TRBV12-3 or TRBV12-4 to TRBJ2-1; D might be TRBD2 (5 bases). This sample comprised cultured PBMCs, obtained from culture after CMV antigen stimulation. This TCR was sampled from a human donor in good health (CMV status not recorded). Some clones in this sample may be carry-over from other donors' samples. The CDR3 nucleotides are TGTGCCAGCAGTTTAAGGCGGCGGGTTGAGCAGTTCTTC. This translates into CASSLRRRVEQFF.